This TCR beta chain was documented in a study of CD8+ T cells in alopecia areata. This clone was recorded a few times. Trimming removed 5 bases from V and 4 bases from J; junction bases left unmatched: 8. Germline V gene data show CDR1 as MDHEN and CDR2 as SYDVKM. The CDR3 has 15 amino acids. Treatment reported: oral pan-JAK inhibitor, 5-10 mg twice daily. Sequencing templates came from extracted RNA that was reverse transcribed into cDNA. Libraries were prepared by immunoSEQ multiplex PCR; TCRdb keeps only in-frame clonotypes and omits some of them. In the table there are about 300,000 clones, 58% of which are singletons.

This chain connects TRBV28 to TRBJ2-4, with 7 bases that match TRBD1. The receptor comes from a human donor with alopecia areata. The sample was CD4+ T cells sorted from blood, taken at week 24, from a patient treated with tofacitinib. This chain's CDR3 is CASSTRQGLKNIQYF. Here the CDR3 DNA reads TGTGCCAGCAGTACCCGACAGGGCTTGAAAAACATTCAGTACTTC. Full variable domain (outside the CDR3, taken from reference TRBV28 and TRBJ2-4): DVKVTQSSRYLVKRTGEKVFLECVQDMDHENMFWYRQDPGLGLRLIYFSYDVKMKEKGDIPEGYSVSREKKERFSLILESASTNQTSMYLCASSTRQGLKNIQYFGAGTRLSVL.